The 20 T cell receptor beta chains listed next were all sequenced from one sample in a study of cytomegalovirus exposure and HLA in healthy donors. PCR was performed using 60 Vbeta and 13 Jbeta primers. TCRdb's copy holds only in-frame clones and misses some; the assay was immunoSEQ multiplex PCR. Among about 190,000 clones listed, approximately 79% were seen once. Source material: PBMCs. These receptors all come from a woman aged 18-29 years in good health and CMV-seronegative.

This chain uses TRBV5-6 with TRBJ2-7, with D maybe TRBD1 (6 bases). The CDR3 runs to 16 residues. V lost 1 base, J lost 6 bases, and 20 bases lay in between. The germline CDR1 and CDR2 sequences are SGHDT and YYEEEE. CDR3 amino acids: CASSLRFTGFWGEQYF. The CDR3 nucleotides are TGTGCCAGCAGCTTGCGTTTTACAGGGTTTTGGGGCGAGCAGTACTTC.

V gene TRBV27 combines with J gene TRBJ1-5; a weak D match, TRBD1 (6 bases). V was pared by 0 bases and J by 7 bases, with 16 bases between. Germline values: CDR1 MNHEY, CDR2 SMNVEV (reference sequence). CDR3 length: 16 amino acids. The CDR3 DNA is TGTGCCAGCAGTTTATCCCCTACAGGGAAAGGGCAGCCCCAGCATTTT. This sequence encodes CASSLSPTGKGQPQHF.

The CDR3 bases are TGTGCCAGCAGCGTCACAAATTCACCCCTCCACTTT. It translates to CASSVTNSPLHF. The chain has TRBV9 and TRBJ1-6; unclear D gene. This CDR3 contains 12 residues. Looked up from germline, CDR1 is SGDLS and CDR2 is YYNGEE. V dropped 2 bases and J dropped 7 bases, with 4 bases sitting between them.

The chain is built from TRBV19 and TRBJ2-3, with TRBD1 matching over 7 bases. The CDR3 totals 13 residues. The germline V gene encodes CDR1 LNHDA and CDR2 SQIVND (reference sequence). J lost 3 bases, V lost 10 bases, and 7 bases had no gene match. DNA for the CDR3: TGTGCCACTATGGGACAGAATACAGATACGCAGTATTTT. Amino acids: CATMGQNTDTQYF.

The rearrangement links TRBV6-4 to TRBJ2-7, with 12 positions matching TRBD2. Germline V CDR1 and CDR2: MRHNA, SNTAGT. V lost 4 bases and J lost 4; bases outside the gene matches: 5. The length of the CDR3 is 15 residues. In DNA form, the CDR3 reads TGTGCCAGCAGTGTCCGGACTAGCGGGAAATACGAGCAGTACTTC. It yields the protein CASSVRTSGKYEQYF.

The V gene is TRBV5-1, the J gene TRBJ1-4; 8 bases match TRBD1. CDR1 SGHRS and CDR2 YFSETQ come from the germline V gene. J was trimmed by 4 bases and V by 9 bases; bases with no gene match: 8. The CDR3 has 14 amino acids. CDR3 protein: CATARTGINEKLFF. The CDR3 nucleotides read TGCGCCACCGCCAGGACAGGGATTAATGAAAAACTGTTTTTT.

This rearrangement joins TRBV5-1 to TRBJ2-3, with a weak D call TRBD1 (6 bases). The CDR3 sequence is 16 residues long. Germline V gene lookup returns CDR1 SGHRS and CDR2 YFSETQ. The germline V and J ends were trimmed by 2 bases and 2 bases, with 15 bases remaining between them. Here the CDR3 reads CASSFRGGQITDTQYF. The CDR3 region has the DNA TGCGCCAGCAGCTTTAGAGGGGGACAAATCACAGATACGCAGTATTTT.

This sequence joins TRBV10-3 and TRBJ1-1, with D perhaps TRBD1 (5 bases). The CDR3 is 14 residues long. Between the trimmed V and J ends, which lost 2 bases and 6 bases, there was a span of 13 bases. Germline CDR1 reads ENHRY; CDR2 reads SYGVKD. In nucleotides, the CDR3 is TGTGCCATCAGTGAGCAGGGCCCGGGAGCTGAAGCTTTCTTT. Protein sequence: CAISEQGPGAEAFF.

CDR3 sequence (DNA): TGTGCCAGCACCGGCTCGGGAGATTCGACAGATACGCAGTATTTT. Its protein is CASTGSGDSTDTQYF. V usage is TRBV27 and J usage is TRBJ2-3; D may be TRBD2 (6 bases). This CDR3 contains 15 residues. Trimming removed 7 bases at V and 3 bases at J, with 17 bases between. Germline CDR1 is MNHEY and CDR2 is SMNVEV (reference sequence).

The gene calls are TRBV19 and TRBJ1-5; D remains unclear. V was trimmed by 3 bases and J by 5 bases, leaving 5 bases between them. The germline gives CDR1 LNHDA, CDR2 SQIVND (reference sequence). The CDR3 sequence is 12 residues long. DNA of the CDR3: TGTGCCAGTAGTATGGCGGATCAGCCCCAGCATTTT. It yields the protein CASSMADQPQHF.

The rearrangement joins TRBV12-5 to TRBJ2-3, with 8 bases fitting TRBD2. The CDR3 has 16 amino acids. Per germline, CDR1 LGHNT and CDR2 FRNRAP. After removal of 1 base from V and 2 bases from J, the junction contained 5 bases not matched to a gene. The CDR3 coding sequence is TGTGCTAGTGGTTTGGCAAGCGGGGGAGTCACAGATACGCAGTATTTT. This encodes CASGLASGGVTDTQYF.

The chain employs TRBV9 and TRBJ1-4; D perhaps matches TRBD1 (5 bases). Germline V gene data show CDR1 as SGDLS and CDR2 as YYNGEE. The CDR3 sequence is 15 residues long. V was clipped by 3 bases and J by 1 base, with 10 bases between them. Written as DNA, the CDR3 is TGTGCCAGCAGCGCCAGAGACAGAACTAATGAAAAACTGTTTTTT. It translates to CASSARDRTNEKLFF.

The chain carries TRBV10-3 and TRBJ2-3, with 8 nucleotides matching TRBD1. V gave up 3 bases and J gave up 1 base; unmatched junction bases: 3. The CDR3 has 15 amino acids. Germline V lookup: CDR1 ENHRY, CDR2 SYGVKD. The CDR3 coding sequence is TGTGCCATCAGTGAAGAGGACAGGGGCACAGATACGCAGTATTTT. Translated: CAISEEDRGTDTQYF.

The chain joins TRBV27 to TRBJ1-6; the D gene is possibly TRBD1 (5 bases). Trimming took off 0 bases at V and 6 bases at J, with 12 bases between the two ends. The CDR3 is 16 amino acids. Germline V gives CDR1 MNHEY, CDR2 SMNVEV (reference sequence). This CDR3 reads CASSLSPAGLNSPLHF. CDR3 in DNA: TGTGCCAGCAGTTTATCCCCCGCAGGGCTTAATTCACCCCTCCACTTT.

The chain links TRBV6-6 to TRBJ1-2, with TRBD1 matching 8 bases. V lost 0 bases, J lost 5 bases, and 5 bases stayed unmatched. The CDR3 loop spans 15 amino acids. CDR1 and CDR2 from the germline V gene are MNHNY and SVGAGI (reference sequence). The chain's CDR3 is CASSYSRQGIYGYTF. The CDR3 region has the DNA TGTGCCAGCAGTTACTCGAGACAGGGGATATATGGCTACACCTTC.

The chain has TRBV6-5 and TRBJ1-6, with 8 positions matching TRBD1. Trimming took 8 bases from V and 10 from J; bases not matched to a gene: 7. The CDR3 spans 13 residues. Germline assignment: CDR1 MNHEY and CDR2 SVGAGI. DNA for the CDR3: TGTGCCAGCCGACAGGGGTCGGGATCACCCCTCCACTTT. This encodes CASRQGSGSPLHF.

The chain joins TRBV2 to TRBJ2-1; the match to TRBD2 covers 8 bases. The ends lost 7 bases at V and 3 bases at J; junction bases unmatched: 8. The CDR3 contains 15 residues. Germline lookup yields CDR1 SNHLY and CDR2 FYNNEI. Here the CDR3 DNA reads TGTGCCAGCAAGGACGGGGGGGCTTACTACAATGAGCAGTTCTTC. Protein sequence: CASKDGGAYYNEQFF. Looking up the rest from reference TRBV2 and TRBJ2-1 gives the full variable domain: EPEVTQTPSHQVTQMGQEVILRCVPISNHLYFYWYRQILGQKVEFLVSFYNNEISEKSEIFDDQFSVERPDGSNFTLKIRSTKLEDSAMYFCASKDGGAYYNEQFFGPGTRLTVL.

This chain links TRBV25-1 with TRBJ2-2; TRBD1 is a possible D gene (5 bases). Trimming shortened V by 2 bases and J by 5 bases, and 12 bases separated the two germline ends. This CDR3 spans 15 amino acids. Germline CDR1 MGHDK, CDR2 SYGVNS. The CDR3 region has the DNA TGTGCCAGCAGTGAAATGGGGCATGTTACCGGGGAGCTGTTTTTT. This translates into CASSEMGHVTGELFF.

This CDR3 reads CASSSLRTGGSDQPQHF. The CDR3, as DNA: TGTGCCAGCAGTTCCCTAAGGACAGGGGGGTCGGATCAGCCCCAGCATTTT. V gene TRBV28 combines with J gene TRBJ1-5; 10 bases map to TRBD1. CDR3 size: 17 residues. Trimming cost V 4 bases and J 5 bases; bases outside gene matches: 11. Germline V gene sequence: CDR1 MDHEN, CDR2 SYDVKM.

The chain joins TRBV27 to TRBJ1-1; 9 bases agree with TRBD1. The CDR3 runs 15 residues. Germline V CDR1 and CDR2: MNHEY, SMNVEV (reference sequence). Unmatched junction bases numbered 8, after V lost 4 bases and J lost 5 bases. In nucleotides, the CDR3 is TGTGCCAGCAGTTATCTCAAGACAGGGGGGACTGAAGCTTTCTTT. This codes for CASSYLKTGGTEAFF.